This record looks at one T cell receptor beta chain sequence and its context. Antigen unknown. V lost 6 bases and J lost 8; bases outside the gene matches: 10. This CDR3 is 16 amino acids long. Looked up from germline, CDR1 is SNHLY and CDR2 is FYNNEI. This entry is derived from a study of shared clonotypes between healthy human individuals. Sequencing used immunoSEQ multiplex PCR; TCRdb keeps in-frame clones, though not all of them. The data show about 2.1 million clones, approximately 94% seen once. CD45RO-negative CD8 cells positively selected for CCR7 made up the naive population, which excluded terminally differentiated effector memory CD45RA+ cells. Points from the study as a whole: Tissue TCR repertoires likely differ from these blood-only repertoires.

The source of this sequence is a man younger than 35 in good health. Some clones in this sample may be carry-over from other donors' samples. The chain employs TRBV2 and TRBJ1-6, with 10 bases fitting TRBD1. The sample consisted of naive CD8+ T cells from PBMCs. CDR3 in amino acids: CASRAGTGALDSPLHF. DNA of the CDR3: TGTGCCAGCAGAGCCGGGACAGGGGCTCTGGATTCACCCCTCCACTTT.